This T cell receptor (beta chain) appears in the sequencing data of a study of radiation and T cells in renal cell carcinoma. General study findings and limits: From baseline, blood top tumor clonotypes peaked at 2 weeks post-radiation.

As for time point: baseline pretreatment blood. Documented treatment: 15 Gy SBRT to primary tumor, nephrectomy 4 weeks later. This renal cell carcinoma was of the clear cell type. Of note for this clone: What it binds is unknown.

Profiled with immunoSEQ multiplex PCR; TCRdb holds only in-frame clones, not every one. The table includes 100,000 to 150,000 clones, roughly 85% detected once. The germline gives CDR1 SGHNT, CDR2 YYREEE (reference sequence). The CDR3 extends over 12 amino acids. Trimming took off 0 bases at V and 6 bases at J, with 7 bases between the two ends. The starting material was blood, obtained from a patient whose treatment included radiotherapy and nephrectomy. The chain uses TRBV5-4 and TRBJ2-7, with unresolved D. The origin of this receptor is a woman aged 55-69 years with renal cell carcinoma. The CDR3 spells CASSLGPLEQYF. The CDR3 bases are TGTGCCAGCAGCTTGGGCCCCCTCGAGCAGTACTTC.